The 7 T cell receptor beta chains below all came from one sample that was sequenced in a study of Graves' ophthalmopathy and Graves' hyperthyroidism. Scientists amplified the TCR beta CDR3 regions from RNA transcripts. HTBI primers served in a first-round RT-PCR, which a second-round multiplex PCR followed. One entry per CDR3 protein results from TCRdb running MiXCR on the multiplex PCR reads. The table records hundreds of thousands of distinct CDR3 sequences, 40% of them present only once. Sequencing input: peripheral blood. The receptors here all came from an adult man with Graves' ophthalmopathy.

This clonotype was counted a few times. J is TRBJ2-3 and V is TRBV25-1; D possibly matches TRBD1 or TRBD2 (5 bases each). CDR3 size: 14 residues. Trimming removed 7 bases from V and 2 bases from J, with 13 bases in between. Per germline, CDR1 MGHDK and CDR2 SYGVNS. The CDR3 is CASTPIGATDTQYF. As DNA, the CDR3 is TGTGCCAGCACCCCCATCGGGGCCACAGATACGCAGTATTTT.

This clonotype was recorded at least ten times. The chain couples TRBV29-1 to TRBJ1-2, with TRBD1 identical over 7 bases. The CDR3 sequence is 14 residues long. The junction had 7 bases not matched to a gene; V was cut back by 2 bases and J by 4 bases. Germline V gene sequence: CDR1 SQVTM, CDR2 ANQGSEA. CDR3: CSVERGQASYGYTF. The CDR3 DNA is TGCAGCGTTGAAAGGGGGCAGGCGAGCTATGGCTACACCTTC.

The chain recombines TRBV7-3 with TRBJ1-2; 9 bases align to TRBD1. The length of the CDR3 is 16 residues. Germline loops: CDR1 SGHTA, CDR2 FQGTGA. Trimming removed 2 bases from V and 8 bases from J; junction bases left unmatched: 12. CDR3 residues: CASSLSRDRVARGYTF. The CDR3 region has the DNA TGTGCCAGCAGCTTATCCCGGGACAGGGTGGCGAGGGGCTACACCTTC.

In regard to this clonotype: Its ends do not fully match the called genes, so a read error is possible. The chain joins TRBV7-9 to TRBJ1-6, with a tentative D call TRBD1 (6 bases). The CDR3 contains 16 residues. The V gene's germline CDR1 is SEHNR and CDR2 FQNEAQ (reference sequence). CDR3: CASGLGATVLKSPLHF. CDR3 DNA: TGTGCCAGCGGCTTGGGGGCGACAGTATTAAAATCACCCCTCCACTTT.

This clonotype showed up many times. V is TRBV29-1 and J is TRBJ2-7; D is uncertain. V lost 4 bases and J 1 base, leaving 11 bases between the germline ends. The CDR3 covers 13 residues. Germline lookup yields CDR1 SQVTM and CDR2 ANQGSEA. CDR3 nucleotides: TGCAGCGTTGGAATGGCGGTATCCTACGAGCAGTACTTC. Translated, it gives CSVGMAVSYEQYF.

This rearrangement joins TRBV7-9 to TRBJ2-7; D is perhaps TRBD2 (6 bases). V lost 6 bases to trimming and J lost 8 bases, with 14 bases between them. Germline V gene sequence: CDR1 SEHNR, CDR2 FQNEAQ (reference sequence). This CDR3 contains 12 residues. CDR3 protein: CASSEWDSKQYF. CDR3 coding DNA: TGTGCCAGCAGTGAATGGGACTCCAAGCAGTACTTC.

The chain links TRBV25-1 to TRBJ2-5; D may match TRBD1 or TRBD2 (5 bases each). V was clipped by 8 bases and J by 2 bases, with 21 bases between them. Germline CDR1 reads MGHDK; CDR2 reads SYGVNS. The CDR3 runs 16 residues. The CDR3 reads CASSPRRGDGQETQYF. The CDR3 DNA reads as TGTGCCAGCTCACCGCGGCGAGGGGACGGGCAAGAGACCCAGTACTTC.